One sample yielded the 3 T cell receptor beta chains listed below, sequenced in a study of T cells in tumors after PD-1 blockade. The protocol was immunoSEQ multiplex PCR, while the TCRdb copy is restricted to in-frame clones and leaves out a portion. The table shows around 4,900 clones, with about 60% occurring only once. Sequenced material: tumor tissue, taken after anti-PD-1 treatment. The source of these receptors is a human donor with basal cell carcinoma.

This rearrangement joins TRBV29-1 to TRBJ1-2; D is uncertain. CDR1 is SQVTM, CDR2 ANQGSEA, per germline. Trimming shortened V by 4 bases and J by 5 bases, and 8 bases separated the two germline ends. This CDR3 is built from 11 residues. The CDR3 DNA reads TGCAGCGTTGTTCGCCAGTATGGCTACACCTTC. Translating gives CSVVRQYGYTF.

This clone was seen more than once but under ten times. The chain links TRBV7-9 to TRBJ2-2; weak D call: TRBD1 (5 bases). Trimming took off 8 bases at V and 4 bases at J, with 14 bases between the two ends. The CDR3 is 14 residues long. Germline lookup yields CDR1 SEHNR and CDR2 FQNEAQ (reference sequence). DNA for the CDR3: TGTGCCAGCGTCTTAAGGGGAAGCACCGGGGAGCTGTTTTTT. Translation gives CASVLRGSTGELFF. The full variable domain, with the rest looked up from reference TRBV7-9 and TRBJ2-2, is DTGVSQNPRHKITKRGQNVTFRCDPISEHNRLYWYRQTLGQGPEFLTYFQNEAQLEKSRLLSDRFSAERPKGSFSTLEIQRTEQGDSAMYLCASVLRGSTGELFFGEGSRLTVL.

J is TRBJ1-4 and V is TRBV20-1; D remains unclear. The V and J ends lost 3 bases and 1 base respectively, with 12 bases between them. CDR1 is DFQATT and CDR2 is SNEGSKA in the germline V gene (reference sequence). The CDR3 is made up of 15 amino acids. CDR3 region: CSASIASGTNEKLFF. In nucleotides, the CDR3 is TGCAGTGCTAGTATAGCCTCGGGAACTAATGAAAAACTGTTTTTT.